The sequence of this TCR beta chain was determined in a study of T cells in Graves' hyperthyroidism and ophthalmopathy. Researchers amplified the TCR beta CDR3 regions from RNA transcripts. A set of HTBI primers served as the primers for a first-round RT-PCR of the TCR CDR3. TCRdb independently ran MiXCR on the multiplex PCR reads; one entry per CDR3 protein. The sample lists fewer than 500,000 distinct CDR3 sequences, 13% occurring once. This receptor was identified in a man in his thirties or forties with Graves' hyperthyroidism that later progressed to Graves' ophthalmopathy. The source material was blood.

CDR3 loop: CSARVGGTGQPQHF. CDR3 coding DNA: TGCAGTGCTAGAGTAGGAGGGACCGGACAGCCCCAGCATTTT. The genes are TRBV20-1 and TRBJ1-5, with D possibly being TRBD1 (5 bases). Germline V gene lookup returns CDR1 DFQATT and CDR2 SNEGSKA (reference sequence). There are 14 residues in the CDR3. Deletions cut 1 base from V and 7 bases from J, with 14 bases between.